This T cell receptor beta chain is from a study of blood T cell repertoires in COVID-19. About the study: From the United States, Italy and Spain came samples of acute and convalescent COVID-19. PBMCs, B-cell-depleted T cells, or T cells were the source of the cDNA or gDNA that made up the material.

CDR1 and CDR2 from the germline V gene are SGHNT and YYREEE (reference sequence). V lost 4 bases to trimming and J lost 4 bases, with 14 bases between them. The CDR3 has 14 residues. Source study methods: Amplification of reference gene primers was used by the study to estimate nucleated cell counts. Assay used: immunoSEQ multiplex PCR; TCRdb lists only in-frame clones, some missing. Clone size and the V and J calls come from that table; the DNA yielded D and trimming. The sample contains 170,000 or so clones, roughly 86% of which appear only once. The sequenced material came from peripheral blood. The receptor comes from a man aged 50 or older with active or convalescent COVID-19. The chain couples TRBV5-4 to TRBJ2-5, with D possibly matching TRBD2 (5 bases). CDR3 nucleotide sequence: TGTGCCAGCAGCCTAGCCGACTACAGAGAGACCCAGTACTTC. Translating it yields CASSLADYRETQYF.